At least ten counts were recorded for the clone carrying this T cell receptor (beta chain). No antigen is known for it. This sample is drawn from a study of T cells in Graves' hyperthyroidism and ophthalmopathy. Study conclusions and caveats: Before onset, ophthalmopathy was predicted by the model a median roughly 6.8 months earlier.

Regions amplified from RNA transcripts were the TCR beta CDR3 regions. A set of HTBI primers served as the primers for a first-round RT-PCR of the TCR CDR3. Each CDR3 protein is one row after TCRdb ran MiXCR on the multiplex PCR reads. The sample shows 550,000 to 600,000 distinct CDR3 sequences, approximately 15% of them seen only once. From 10 ml of fresh peripheral blood, PBMCs were isolated. This CDR3 is built from 17 residues. V shed 4 bases, J shed 2 bases, and the junction held 7 bases outside the gene matches. Germline V gene sequence: CDR1 KGHDR, CDR2 SFDVKD. The sequence came from a woman aged 18-29 years with Graves' ophthalmopathy. The V call is TRBV24-1, the J call TRBJ2-2; 9 nucleotides agree with TRBD2. Sequencing was performed on blood. DNA for the CDR3: TGTGCCACCAGTGACCGTGCGACTAGCGGAAACACCGGGGAGCTGTTTTTT. This gives the protein CATSDRATSGNTGELFF.